One and the same sample provided the 27 T cell receptor beta chains below, sequenced in a study of OX40 agonist ivuxolimab in advanced cancers. The repertoire was sequenced with immunoSEQ multiplex PCR; TCRdb's copy has only in-frame clones and lacks some. The sample contains about 38,000 clones, around 92% of which appear only once. The sample here was CD4+ or CD8+ T cells sorted from blood, taken in a trial of the OX40 agonist ivuxolimab. The origin of the receptors is an adult with an advanced solid tumor such as melanoma, head and neck, liver or kidney cancer.

As for this clone: This same CDR3 is encoded by further DNA sequences in the sample. This sequence joins TRBV5-1 and TRBJ2-1, with D perhaps given as TRBD1 or TRBD2 (5 bases each). This CDR3 comprises 17 residues. Germline assignment: CDR1 SGHRS and CDR2 YFSETQ. Between the trimmed V and J ends, which lost 7 bases and 0 bases, there was a span of 20 bases. Here the CDR3 DNA reads TGCGCCAGCTCCCTGGAGGCGTCAGGGAGCTCCTACAATGAGCAGTTCTTC. Translation gives CASSLEASGSSYNEQFF.

V is TRBV9 and J is TRBJ1-2; 7 positions agree with TRBD1. The CDR3 is 12 residues long. J was trimmed by 5 bases and V by 3 bases; bases with no gene match: 1. Germline assignment: CDR1 SGDLS and CDR2 YYNGEE. The CDR3 is CASSATGYGYTF. The DNA for the CDR3 is TGTGCCAGCAGCGCGACAGGGTATGGCTACACCTTC.

V usage is TRBV6-1 and J usage is TRBJ1-2; a possible D gene is TRBD1 (6 bases). The CDR3 totals 13 residues. The germline CDR1 and CDR2 sequences are MNHNS and SASEGT. V was cut by 7 bases and J by 8 bases, with 17 bases left in between. CDR3 coding DNA: TGTGCCAGCAAGACGGGGGGGCTGAGAGGCTACACCTTC. Protein product: CASKTGGLRGYTF.

This clone was seen just once. The chain joins TRBV7-2 to TRBJ1-1; D remains ambiguous. Per germline, CDR1 SGHTA and CDR2 FQGNSA. Trimming removed 0 bases at V and 5 bases at J, with 10 bases between. The CDR3 is made up of 14 amino acids. In DNA, the CDR3 is TGTGCCAGCAGCTTAGCGCCAGGTTCGACTGAAGCTTTCTTT. Translation: CASSLAPGSTEAFF.

The genes are TRBV27 and TRBJ2-5, with D hard to call. V was pared by 5 bases and J by 5 bases, with 21 bases between. CDR3 length: 16 amino acids. In germline, CDR1 is MNHEY, CDR2 SMNVEV (reference sequence). CDR3 bases: TGTGCCAGCAGTCCCCTGAGGAGCGAGTGGGCGGAGACCCAGTACTTC. Its protein is CASSPLRSEWAETQYF.

The chain couples TRBV19 to TRBJ1-2; no reliable D call. The germline V gene has CDR1 LNHDA and CDR2 SQIVND (reference sequence). V was pared by 4 bases and J by 4 bases, with 10 bases between. The CDR3 covers 13 residues. The chain's CDR3 is CASSRRLGYGYTF. CDR3 sequence (DNA): TGTGCCAGTAGTAGGAGGCTGGGCTATGGCTACACCTTC.

The J gene is TRBJ2-1, the V gene TRBV7-3; possibly TRBD1 or TRBD2 for D (6 bases each). Germline CDR1 is SGHTA and CDR2 is FQGTGA. V lost 3 bases and J lost 8, with 20 bases in between. This CDR3 spans 16 amino acids. The CDR3 DNA reads as TGTGCCAGCAGCTTTCTCCCTAAGGCAGGGGAGGATGAGCAGTTCTTC. The encoded protein is CASSFLPKAGEDEQFF.

V is TRBV4-2 and J is TRBJ2-7, with D tentatively TRBD2 (6 bases). V was pared by 3 bases and J by 2 bases, with 17 bases between. The germline CDR1 and CDR2 sequences are LGHNA and YNFKEQ. This CDR3 has 16 amino acids. The chain's CDR3 is CASSHESSGLPYEQYF. CDR3 coding DNA: TGTGCCAGCAGCCACGAATCCTCCGGACTACCCTACGAGCAGTACTTC.

The rearrangement joins TRBV2 to TRBJ1-2; D ambiguous. The CDR3 is made up of 13 amino acids. V lost 0 bases, J lost 5 bases, and 7 bases lay in between. CDR1 is SNHLY, CDR2 FYNNEI, per germline. The CDR3 loop is CASSEAVGYGYTF. DNA for the CDR3: TGTGCCAGCAGTGAAGCCGTTGGGTATGGCTACACCTTC.

The chain is built from TRBV4-3 and TRBJ2-1; perhaps D is TRBD1 or TRBD2 (5 bases each). The CDR3 spans 15 residues. Looked up from germline, CDR1 is LGHNA and CDR2 is YSLEER. With 0 bases removed from V and 10 bases from J, the gap between germline ends came to 16 bases. CDR3 sequence reads: CASSQDRGANGEQFF. In DNA, the CDR3 is TGCGCCAGCAGCCAAGATCGAGGGGCCAACGGGGAGCAGTTCTTC.

This chain uses TRBV5-8 with TRBJ1-5, with 10 nucleotides matching TRBD1. In germline, CDR1 is SGHTS, CDR2 YDEGEE. The CDR3 extends over 15 amino acids. V lost 4 bases and J lost 7; bases outside the gene matches: 8. Here the CDR3 DNA reads TGTGCCAGCAGCACGGACAGGGGGTCAAGGCAGCCCCAGCATTTT. Encoded protein: CASSTDRGSRQPQHF.

The J gene is TRBJ1-2, the V gene TRBV27, with 10 nucleotides matching TRBD1. The CDR3 sequence is 16 residues long. V trimming: 5 bases; J trimming: 4 bases; junction bases outside the gene matches: 10. The V gene's germline CDR1 is MNHEY and CDR2 SMNVEV (reference sequence). CDR3 sequence reads: CASSRQGAPDPYGYTF. The CDR3, as DNA: TGTGCCAGCAGTCGACAGGGGGCGCCAGATCCCTATGGCTACACCTTC.

The CDR3 sequence: CASSPAGGRGEQFF. The CDR3 region has the DNA TGTGCCAGCAGCCCAGCAGGGGGGAGAGGCGAGCAGTTCTTC. This chain uses TRBV14 with TRBJ2-1, with D perhaps TRBD1 (7 bases). Germline values: CDR1 SGHDN, CDR2 FVKESK. The V and J ends lost 4 bases and 10 bases respectively, with 17 bases between them. The CDR3 has 14 residues.

The chain joins TRBV13 to TRBJ2-4; D perhaps matches TRBD2 (6 bases). The CDR3 length is 18 residues. Looked up from germline, CDR1 is PRHDT and CDR2 is FYEKMQ (reference sequence). V lost 0 bases and J lost 1, with 16 bases in between. The CDR3 coding sequence is TGTGCCAGCAGCTTAGGACCCCTCGGGGGAAGGGCCAAAAACATTCAGTACTTC. Amino acids: CASSLGPLGGRAKNIQYF.

Here the CDR3 DNA reads TGTGCCATCAGTGAGTCCGCGCGGGAGTTGGCTGAGCAGTTCTTC. Its protein product is CAISESARELAEQFF. This chain uses TRBV10-3 with TRBJ2-1; TRBD2 agrees at 7 bases. V trimming: 0 bases; J trimming: 9 bases; junction bases outside the gene matches: 8. CDR3 length: 15 residues. The germline CDR1 and CDR2 sequences are ENHRY and SYGVKD.

About this clone: One junction end disagrees with the germline gene, perhaps due to a read error. The chain couples TRBV7-9 to TRBJ1-1, with D possibly being TRBD1 (5 bases). CDR3 length: 14 residues. Germline V lookup: CDR1 SEHNR, CDR2 FQNEAQ (reference sequence). CDR3 loop: CASTLPRAGPEAFF. Here the CDR3 DNA reads TGTGCCAGCACCTTACCCCGCGCGGGACCTGAAGCTTTCTTT.

The chain has TRBV11-3 and TRBJ1-1, with 7 positions matching TRBD1. The CDR3 is 14 residues long. From germline, CDR1 is SGHNT and CDR2 YENEEA. J lost 1 base, V lost 4 bases, and 3 bases had no gene match. The CDR3 spells CASSSGGTNTEAFF. DNA of the CDR3: TGTGCCAGCAGCTCAGGGGGGACGAACACTGAAGCTTTCTTT. Based on the CDR3 plus reference TRBV11-3 and TRBJ1-1, the full variable domain is EAGVVQSPRYKIIEKKQPVAFWCNPISGHNTLYWYLQNLGQGPELLIRYENEEAVDDSQLPKDRFSAERLKGVDSTLKIQPAELGDSAVYLCASSSGGTNTEAFFGQGTRLTVV.

The V gene is TRBV27, the J gene TRBJ1-2, with TRBD1 identical over 10 bases. The J segment lost 4 bases and the V segment lost 5 bases, leaving 7 bases of the junction unmatched. The V gene's germline CDR1 is MNHEY and CDR2 SMNVEV (reference sequence). The CDR3 is made up of 15 amino acids. For the CDR3, the DNA is TGTGCCAGCAGTCCACCCGGGACAGGGGCCTATGGCTACACCTTC. Translation: CASSPPGTGAYGYTF.

Of note for this clone: Other nucleotide sequences in the sample specify the same CDR3. CDR3 protein: CAWGVPYEQYF. CDR3 DNA sequence: TGTGCCTGGGGGGTACCCTACGAGCAGTACTTC. V gene TRBV30 combines with J gene TRBJ2-7; D is uncertain. Germline CDR1 GTSNPN, CDR2 SVGIG (reference sequence). V was cut by 5 bases and J by 2 bases, with 7 bases left in between. The CDR3 covers 11 residues.

V usage is TRBV28 and J usage is TRBJ1-2; D gene uncertain. V lost 4 bases, J lost 1 base, and 13 bases lay in between. CDR1 MDHEN and CDR2 SYDVKM come from the germline V gene. This CDR3 contains 15 residues. Here the CDR3 reads CASSSPPRVNYGYTF. In DNA, the CDR3 is TGTGCCAGCAGTTCTCCCCCACGGGTTAACTATGGCTACACCTTC.

The chain is built from TRBV13 and TRBJ1-1, with 8 bases matching TRBD1. Germline CDR1 reads PRHDT; CDR2 reads FYEKMQ (reference sequence). Trimming took 5 bases from V and 0 from J; bases not matched to a gene: 5. The CDR3 has 15 amino acids. CDR3 DNA sequence: TGTGCCAGCAGCCAAGGGGACAGGATGAACACTGAAGCTTTCTTT. It encodes CASSQGDRMNTEAFF.

This chain links TRBV5-8 with TRBJ1-5, with no clear D. The CDR3 is made up of 13 amino acids. The germline gives CDR1 SGHTS, CDR2 YDEGEE. V shed 4 bases and J shed 3 bases, with 8 bases lying between them. Written as DNA, the CDR3 is TGTGCCAGCAGCGAAGGGAACAATCAGCCCCAGCATTTT. Its translation: CASSEGNNQPQHF. The full variable domain, completed using reference TRBV5-8 and TRBJ1-5, is EAGVTQSPTHLIKTRGQQATLRCSPISGHTSVYWYQQALGLGLQFLLWYDEGEERNRGNFPPRFSGRQFPNYSSELNVNALELEDSALYLCASSEGNNQPQHFGDGTRLSIL.

The chain couples TRBV2 to TRBJ1-1; D is undetermined. Trimming stripped 6 bases from V and 3 bases from J, with 11 bases between. The CDR3 spans 13 residues. Germline CDR1 reads SNHLY; CDR2 reads FYNNEI. This CDR3 reads CASRQSPYTEAFF. The CDR3 coding sequence is TGTGCCAGCAGGCAGTCCCCCTACACTGAAGCTTTCTTT.

In its sample, this clone was seen once. V and J are TRBV5-1 and TRBJ2-1; the D gene is possibly TRBD1 (6 bases). CDR1 SGHRS and CDR2 YFSETQ come from the germline V gene. The CDR3 has 14 amino acids. Trimming removed 0 bases at V and 7 bases at J, with 11 bases between. CDR3 region: CASSLGTGMNEQFF. The CDR3 coding sequence is TGCGCCAGCAGCTTGGGAACAGGGATGAATGAGCAGTTCTTC.

This chain links TRBV9 with TRBJ2-5, with a possible D match to TRBD1 (6 bases). CDR3 length equals 15 residues. V was trimmed by 0 bases and J by 4 bases, leaving 13 bases between them. Germline V gene data show CDR1 as SGDLS and CDR2 as YYNGEE. The CDR3 region has the DNA TGTGCCAGCAGCGTAGACAGGGCTGGTGGAGAGACCCAGTACTTC. Translation gives CASSVDRAGGETQYF.

This chain joins TRBV27 and TRBJ1-1; a possible D gene is TRBD1 (5 bases). V was cut by 2 bases and J by 1 base, with 8 bases left in between. There are 14 residues in the CDR3. From germline, CDR1 is MNHEY and CDR2 SMNVEV (reference sequence). The CDR3 DNA sequence: TGTGCCAGCAGTTTACTGGGACGGAACACTGAAGCTTTCTTT. Residues: CASSLLGRNTEAFF.

The CDR3 is CASSLETGLAGGRNEQFF. CDR3 DNA sequence: TGTGCCAGCAGCTTAGAGACGGGGCTAGCGGGGGGTCGGAATGAGCAGTTCTTC. This chain links TRBV7-8 with TRBJ2-1; TRBD2 matches at 11 bases. The length of the CDR3 is 18 residues. CDR1 and CDR2 (germline): SGHVS, FQNEAQ. V dropped 1 base and J dropped 7; count of bases not matched to a gene: 12.